The 8 T cell receptor beta chains reported below all come from one sample, sequenced in a study of T cells expressing NK-cell markers (dated by TCRdb to about 2020). The library came from 5' RACE. Sequencing instrument: Illumina HiSeq 2000. After reprocessing by TCRdb, each CDR3 protein sequence is one entry, and no DNA is given. In this sample's table one finds over 200,000 distinct CDR3 sequences. The ten largest account for under 0.5% of the sample. Sequencing was performed on blood T cells: a sorted CD56 or NKG2C T cell subset, CD4+ or CD8+ T cells, or bulk PBMC T cells (not recorded which). The receptors originated from a man aged 18 to 29 in good health. Donor details come from another sample of the same person, matched by shared clones.

The chain is built from TRBV6-5 and TRBJ2-1; the D call of TRBD2 rests on TCRdb alone, since no DNA is present to check it. Germline loops: CDR1 MNHEY, CDR2 SVGAGI. This CDR3 contains 15 residues. The CDR3 reads CASSYGGLVYNEQFF.

The rearrangement joins TRBV20-1 to TRBJ1-6; the TCRdb call, TRBD1, lacks DNA for checking. Germline values: CDR1 DFQATT, CDR2 SNEGSKA (reference sequence). There are 16 residues in the CDR3. The CDR3 protein is CSATKTGASYNSPLHF.

This rearrangement joins TRBV5-1 to TRBJ2-3; the TCRdb call, TRBD2, lacks DNA for checking. This CDR3 region has 17 residues. CDR1 and CDR2 (germline): SGHRS, YFSETQ. The CDR3 here is CASSLVRTSGSTDTQYF. The full variable domain, with the rest looked up from reference TRBV5-1 and TRBJ2-3, is KAGVTQTPRYLIKTRGQQVTLSCSPISGHRSVSWYQQTPGQGLQFLFEYFSETQRNKGNFPGRFSGRQFSNSRSEMNVSTLELGDSALYLCASSLVRTSGSTDTQYFGPGTRLTVL.

This sequence joins TRBV29-1 and TRBJ2-5; the TCRdb call, TRBD1, lacks DNA for checking. Germline V CDR1 and CDR2: SQVTM, ANQGSEA. The length of the CDR3 is 13 residues. CDR3 in amino acids: CSVRGRVSETQYF.

V and J are TRBV19 and TRBJ1-2; TCRdb outputs TRBD1, but without DNA this stays unchecked. Germline V gene sequence: CDR1 LNHDA, CDR2 SQIVND (reference sequence). The CDR3 contains 13 residues. CDR3 amino acids: CASSIWEQGGYTF.

The gene calls are TRBV20-1 and TRBJ1-5; the D gene TCRdb calls, TRBD1, cannot be checked with no DNA. The CDR3 extends over 13 amino acids. CDR1 DFQATT and CDR2 SNEGSKA come from the germline V gene (reference sequence). This CDR3 reads CSAGQGRGEPQHF.

V is TRBV11-2 and J is TRBJ1-2; TCRdb's D call of TRBD1 is untestable without DNA. Germline V gene lookup returns CDR1 SGHAT and CDR2 FQNNGV. The CDR3 covers 13 residues. CDR3 protein: CASSVTGAYGYTF.

The chain combines TRBV5-1 with TRBJ2-5; TCRdb calls TRBD1, which cannot be checked without DNA. CDR3 length equals 15 residues. Germline assignment: CDR1 SGHRS and CDR2 YFSETQ. CDR3 region: CASSPRTGEVETQYF.